The 9 T cell receptor beta chains listed next were all sequenced from one sample in a study of T cells in localized non-small cell lung cancer. The repertoire was sequenced with immunoSEQ multiplex PCR; TCRdb's copy has only in-frame clones and lacks some. This table holds tens of thousands of clones, around four fifths found once. The sequencing used peripheral blood, collected before any cancer treatment. These TCRs come from a man aged 35-69 years with stage I lung adenocarcinoma.

The V call is TRBV11-2, the J call TRBJ2-1; a possible D gene is TRBD2 (6 bases). The CDR3 runs 14 residues. With 2 bases removed from V and 9 bases from J, the gap between germline ends came to 14 bases. CDR1 and CDR2 from the germline V gene are SGHAT and FQNNGV. The CDR3 spells CASSLFSGSGEQFF. CDR3 nucleotides: TGTGCCAGCAGCTTATTCAGCGGGTCGGGTGAGCAGTTCTTC.

This clone was seen just once. J is TRBJ1-2 and V is TRBV7-2, with TRBD1 matching over 8 bases. V was pared by 5 bases and J by 8 bases, with 7 bases of the junction left unmatched. CDR1 is SGHTA, CDR2 FQGNSA, per germline. The CDR3 runs 13 residues. Here the CDR3 reads CASSQDRVKGYTF. CDR3 DNA: TGTGCCAGCAGCCAGGACAGGGTAAAAGGCTACACCTTC.

V usage is TRBV6-5 and J usage is TRBJ1-1; D not certain. The germline V and J ends were trimmed by 4 bases and 0 bases, with 9 bases remaining between them. This CDR3 contains 14 residues. Germline values: CDR1 MNHEY, CDR2 SVGAGI. This CDR3 is CASSSPGMNTEAFF. DNA of the CDR3: TGTGCCAGCAGTTCGCCTGGTATGAACACTGAAGCTTTCTTT.

This clone has just a few counts. The rearrangement joins TRBV7-6 to TRBJ1-6; TRBD1 might be the D (5 bases). Germline V lookup: CDR1 SGHVS, CDR2 FNYEAQ. The CDR3 extends over 17 amino acids. V was pared by 1 base and J by 5 bases, with 15 bases between. The CDR3 here is CASSLGARGGDNSPLHF. The CDR3 nucleotides read TGTGCCAGCAGCTTAGGGGCTCGGGGCGGGGATAATTCACCCCTCCACTTT.

The chain uses TRBV19 and TRBJ2-4; D possibly corresponds to TRBD1 (7 bases). Trimming pared 3 bases from V and 2 bases from J, leaving 23 bases between. CDR1 LNHDA and CDR2 SQIVND come from the germline V gene (reference sequence). This CDR3 contains 19 residues. CDR3: CASSIRNQGGRNPKNIQYF. CDR3 DNA: TGTGCCAGTAGTATCCGAAACCAGGGGGGCCGTAATCCCAAAAACATTCAGTACTTC.

The V call is TRBV7-2, the J call TRBJ1-3, with a weak D call TRBD1 (6 bases). The length of the CDR3 is 14 residues. The V gene's germline CDR1 is SGHTA and CDR2 FQGNSA. The V and J ends lost 4 bases and 4 bases respectively, with 11 bases between them. CDR3 region: CASSSGARGNTIYF. CDR3 coding DNA: TGTGCCAGCAGCTCGGGGGCCAGGGGAAACACCATATATTTT.

This clone has only one observation. The V call is TRBV4-2, the J call TRBJ1-2; the match to TRBD1 covers 8 bases. V shed 1 base and J 4 bases; nucleotides not matched to a gene: 2. Germline-derived CDR1 and CDR2 are LGHNA and YNFKEQ. CDR3 size: 14 residues. CDR3 protein: CASSQGTGSYGYTF. The CDR3 DNA follows: TGTGCCAGCAGCCAAGGGACAGGGAGCTATGGCTACACCTTC.

The J gene is TRBJ2-6, the V gene TRBV29-1; TRBD1 aligns across 8 bases. The CDR3 runs to 17 residues. Germline-derived CDR1 and CDR2 are SQVTM and ANQGSEA. J was trimmed by 1 base and V by 3 bases; bases with no gene match: 8. CDR3 nucleotide sequence: TGCAGCGTTGAGGGGACAGGTGAGAAGTCTGGGGCCAACGTCCTGACTTTC. Its protein is CSVEGTGEKSGANVLTF. The whole variable domain, remainder taken from reference TRBV29-1 and TRBJ2-6, is SAVISQKPSRDICQRGTSLTIQCQVDSQVTMMFWYRQQPGQSLTLIATANQGSEATYESGFVIDKFPISRPNLTFSTLTVSNMSPEDSSIYLCSVEGTGEKSGANVLTFGAGSRLTVL.

This clone was counted at least ten times. The V and J genes are TRBV29-1 and TRBJ2-2; 7 bases align to TRBD1. The V gene end was trimmed by 7 bases and the J gene end by 6 bases; junction bases not matched to a gene: 5. From germline, CDR1 is SQVTM and CDR2 ANQGSEA. The CDR3 spans 12 residues. In DNA form, the CDR3 reads TGCAGCGCAAGGGGGCTCGCCGGGGAGCTGTTTTTT. Its translation: CSARGLAGELFF.